A single sample is the source of the 24 T cell receptor beta chains below, sequenced in a study of T cells in narcolepsy. Using immunoSEQ multiplex PCR, the repertoire was profiled, and TCRdb retains in-frame clones only, with some absent. The data hold nearly 35,000 clones, with more than 70% observed a single time. Sequencing was performed on memory (CD45RA-) CD4+ T cells from blood. The receptor set was obtained from a human donor in good health.

The J gene is TRBJ1-5, the V gene TRBV7-2; D possibly corresponds to TRBD1 (5 bases). Trimming left V 4 bases short and J 4 bases short, with 17 bases between. This CDR3 comprises 16 residues. CDR1 and CDR2 from the germline V gene are SGHTA and FQGNSA. CDR3 residues: CASSSLGGNGNQPQHF. The CDR3, as DNA: TGTGCCAGCAGCTCCCTGGGGGGGAATGGGAATCAGCCCCAGCATTTT.

This CDR3 is CASSYSLWAPETQYF. The CDR3 coding sequence is TGTGCCAGCAGTTACTCTCTTTGGGCCCCGGAGACCCAGTACTTC. The chain links TRBV6-6 to TRBJ2-5; no clear D. The V end was cut by 0 bases, the J end by 5 bases, with 13 bases between. This CDR3 is 15 amino acids long. The V gene's germline CDR1 is MNHNY and CDR2 SVGAGI (reference sequence).

The table lists this clone with a count of one. The chain couples TRBV7-2 to TRBJ2-5; D perhaps matches TRBD2 (5 bases). The length of the CDR3 is 13 residues. CDR1 is SGHTA, CDR2 FQGNSA, per germline. V was pared by 5 bases and J by 1 base, with 8 bases between. DNA for the CDR3: TGTGCCAGCAGCGGACTCCCCCAAGAGACCCAGTACTTC. Translating it yields CASSGLPQETQYF.

The chain employs TRBV5-5 and TRBJ1-1; no definite D call. Trimming removed 4 bases from V and 4 bases from J, with 17 bases in between. In germline, CDR1 is SGHKS, CDR2 YYEKEE (reference sequence). This CDR3 region has 15 residues. CDR3 nucleotides: TGTGCCAGCAGCCGAGGTGGTGAAGGGATCACTGAAGCTTTCTTT. It specifies CASSRGGEGITEAFF.

The chain couples TRBV7-2 to TRBJ1-2, with TRBD1 identical over 7 bases. The CDR3 has 14 residues. Trimming removed 1 base from V and 7 bases from J; junction bases left unmatched: 6. Germline assignment: CDR1 SGHTA and CDR2 FQGNSA. The CDR3 reads CASSLGTGESGYTF. In DNA form, the CDR3 reads TGTGCCAGCAGCTTAGGCACAGGGGAAAGTGGCTACACCTTC.

This clone was seen once. This chain joins TRBV5-1 and TRBJ2-1; TRBD1 matches 7 bases. V dropped 0 bases and J dropped 0; count of bases not matched to a gene: 3. The CDR3 length is 16 residues. Germline loops: CDR1 SGHRS, CDR2 YFSETQ. CDR3 DNA sequence: TGCGCCAGCAGCTTGGAGGGACAGAGCTCCTACAATGAGCAGTTCTTC. It is translated as CASSLEGQSSYNEQFF.

This clone was seen a handful of times. The chain combines TRBV7-8 with TRBJ1-5; no reliable D call. The CDR3 consists of 17 residues. Trimming left V 5 bases short and J 0 bases short, with 17 bases between. Germline loops: CDR1 SGHVS, CDR2 FQNEAQ. The CDR3 DNA reads as TGTGCCAGCAGCCATACATCGAATATCTATAGCAATCAGCCCCAGCATTTT. The encoded protein is CASSHTSNIYSNQPQHF.

The rearrangement joins TRBV4-1 to TRBJ2-1; D gene ambiguous. The V end was cut by 0 bases, the J end by 5 bases, with 14 bases between. Looked up from germline, CDR1 is MGHRA and CDR2 is YSYEKL. The CDR3 runs to 16 residues. The DNA for the CDR3 is TGCGCCAGCAGCCAAGAGGCCTCGGCGAACCACAATGAGCAGTTCTTC. Amino acids: CASSQEASANHNEQFF.

The genes are TRBV5-1 and TRBJ2-3, with 15 nucleotides matching TRBD2. V lost 4 bases, J lost 0 bases, and 12 bases stayed unmatched. The CDR3 is 20 amino acids. Germline assignment: CDR1 SGHRS and CDR2 YFSETQ. The CDR3 is CASSPLGTSGRRASTDTQYF. Here the CDR3 DNA reads TGCGCCAGCAGCCCCTTAGGGACTAGCGGGAGGAGGGCTAGCACAGATACGCAGTATTTT.

This clone was seen only once. The DNA of the CDR3 is TGTGCCAGCAGCCCACAGCTACTACCTTCCTACGAGCAGTACTTC. Translating it yields CASSPQLLPSYEQYF. The chain is built from TRBV9 and TRBJ2-7; D gene unclear. Germline CDR1 reads SGDLS; CDR2 reads YYNGEE. V shed 4 bases and J shed 1 base, with 15 bases lying between them. The CDR3 is 15 amino acids. Together with reference TRBV9 and TRBJ2-7, the CDR3 gives the full variable domain: DSGVTQTPKHLITATGQRVTLRCSPRSGDLSVYWYQQSLDQGLQFLIQYYNGEERAKGNILERFSAQQFPDLHSELNLSSLELGDSALYFCASSPQLLPSYEQYFGPGTRLTVT.

The chain combines TRBV4-1 with TRBJ2-3; D gene uncertain. Germline V gene lookup returns CDR1 MGHRA and CDR2 YSYEKL. This CDR3 contains 14 residues. Trimming left V 3 bases short and J 5 bases short, with 12 bases between. In nucleotides, the CDR3 is TGCGCCAGCAGCCAGATCCGGACGCTAGATACGCAGTATTTT. Protein: CASSQIRTLDTQYF.

J is TRBJ2-7 and V is TRBV4-3; maybe TRBD2 (5 bases). Between the trimmed V and J ends, which lost 1 base and 1 base, there was a span of 11 bases. CDR3 length: 15 residues. Per germline, CDR1 LGHNA and CDR2 YSLEER. The CDR3 loop is CASSQAVGGSYEQYF. The CDR3 region has the DNA TGCGCCAGCAGCCAAGCAGTAGGCGGGTCCTACGAGCAGTACTTC.

This sequence joins TRBV10-3 and TRBJ2-1, with TRBD2 matching over 8 bases. The V and J ends lost 7 bases and 6 bases, in that order; junction bases with no gene match: 11. Germline assignment: CDR1 ENHRY and CDR2 SYGVKD. CDR3 size: 15 residues. The CDR3 DNA follows: TGTGCCATCACCTCGGGTAGCGGGGAGCTCAATGAGCAGTTCTTC. It encodes CAITSGSGELNEQFF.

The chain links TRBV2 to TRBJ2-5; a possible D gene is TRBD1 (5 bases). V was pared by 11 bases and J by 5 bases, with 12 bases between. The CDR3 has 11 amino acids. Germline lookup yields CDR1 SNHLY and CDR2 FYNNEI. CDR3 bases: TGTGCCTCCAGGGTTGGGGAGACCCAGTACTTC. This sequence encodes CASRVGETQYF.

The rearrangement links TRBV7-3 to TRBJ2-3; 11 positions match TRBD2. This CDR3 spans 15 amino acids. Germline lookup yields CDR1 SGHTA and CDR2 FQGTGA. V lost 5 bases and J lost 4; bases outside the gene matches: 5. CDR3 amino acids: CASSPLAGGPDTQYF. CDR3 nucleotide sequence: TGTGCCAGCAGCCCCCTAGCGGGAGGCCCAGATACGCAGTATTTT. Looking up the rest from reference TRBV7-3 and TRBJ2-3 gives the full variable domain: GAGVSQTPSNKVTEKGKYVELRCDPISGHTALYWYRQSLGQGPEFLIYFQGTGAADDSGLPNDRFFAVRPEGSVSTLKIQRTERGDSAVYLCASSPLAGGPDTQYFGPGTRLTVL.

The chain carries TRBV10-3 and TRBJ2-1, with D possibly matching TRBD1 (5 bases). The V and J ends lost 6 bases and 2 bases respectively, with 14 bases between them. Looked up from germline, CDR1 is ENHRY and CDR2 is SYGVKD. This CDR3 spans 15 amino acids. The CDR3 loop reads CAISFLGPAYNEQFF. DNA of the CDR3: TGTGCCATCAGCTTTCTGGGGCCGGCCTACAATGAGCAGTTCTTC.

This clone was seen more than once but under ten times. The V gene is TRBV4-1, the J gene TRBJ1-4, with D possibly TRBD1 on 5 matching bases. The CDR3 totals 15 residues. Trimming shortened V by 2 bases and J by 7 bases, and 14 bases separated the two germline ends. Germline CDR1 MGHRA, CDR2 YSYEKL. The CDR3 is CASSQHSRQGEKLFF. The CDR3, as DNA: TGCGCCAGCAGCCAACACTCCCGGCAGGGTGAAAAACTGTTTTTT.

The rearrangement links TRBV6-1 to TRBJ2-7; the D gene could be TRBD1 or TRBD2 (5 bases each). Germline-derived CDR1 and CDR2 are MNHNS and SASEGT. The CDR3 runs 13 residues. V was clipped by 6 bases and J by 3 bases, with 12 bases between them. CDR3 sequence (DNA): TGTGCCAGCAGGCTCGGGACGGGCTACGAGCAGTACTTC. It translates to CASRLGTGYEQYF.

This chain connects TRBV4-3 to TRBJ2-1; 12 bases line up with TRBD1. V shed 2 bases and J 2 bases; nucleotides not matched to a gene: 13. CDR3 length: 20 residues. The V gene's germline CDR1 is LGHNA and CDR2 YSLEER. In nucleotides, the CDR3 is TGCGCCAGCAGCCAACAAGGGACAGGGGGCCAGCGGGGGGCCTACAATGAGCAGTTCTTC. Its translation is CASSQQGTGGQRGAYNEQFF.

The rearrangement links TRBV28 to TRBJ1-1, with D unresolved. Germline CDR1 reads MDHEN; CDR2 reads SYDVKM. V lost 2 bases to trimming and J lost 4 bases, with 2 bases between them. CDR3 size: 11 residues. The CDR3 here is CASSLGTEAFF. Here the CDR3 DNA reads TGTGCCAGCAGTTTAGGCACTGAAGCTTTCTTT.

This chain links TRBV5-1 with TRBJ2-1; D might be TRBD2 (5 bases). Germline V lookup: CDR1 SGHRS, CDR2 YFSETQ. The CDR3 covers 17 residues. Between the trimmed V and J ends, which lost 0 bases and 6 bases, there was a span of 19 bases. CDR3 nucleotide sequence: TGCGCCAGCAGCTTGGCCGGAGGTGGGAGCGGTTCCAATGAGCAGTTCTTC. This encodes CASSLAGGGSGSNEQFF.

V usage is TRBV30 and J usage is TRBJ1-1, with no clear D. The ends were cut back, 2 bases at V and 0 bases at J, with 10 bases in the middle. The CDR3 extends over 14 amino acids. Germline V gene lookup returns CDR1 GTSNPN and CDR2 SVGIG (reference sequence). CDR3 DNA: TGTGCCTGGAGTAGTACAGCACTGAACACTGAAGCTTTCTTT. It yields the protein CAWSSTALNTEAFF.

V gene TRBV29-1 combines with J gene TRBJ2-1, with TRBD2 as a possible D gene (7 bases). The germline gives CDR1 SQVTM, CDR2 ANQGSEA. This CDR3 has 12 residues. V was pared by 6 bases and J by 9 bases, with 15 bases between. The CDR3, as DNA: TGCAGCGTCGGTGGGAGGGGGACTGAGCAGTTCTTC. It encodes CSVGGRGTEQFF.

J is TRBJ2-1 and V is TRBV2; maybe TRBD1 (6 bases). Trimming stripped 6 bases from V and 6 bases from J, with 6 bases between. The CDR3 covers 11 residues. CDR1 is SNHLY, CDR2 FYNNEI, per germline. The CDR3 DNA reads as TGTGCCAGCAGGGGGGCCAATGAGCAGTTCTTC. Its translation: CASRGANEQFF.